This T cell receptor beta chain originates from a study of T cells in Graves' hyperthyroidism and ophthalmopathy. Study findings and constraints: Most expanded thyroid clonotypes above 0.001 also appeared in blood.

RNA transcripts provided the source from which TCR beta CDR3 regions were amplified. HTBI primers were used for first-round RT-PCR of the TCR CDR3. TCRdb fed the multiplex PCR reads into MiXCR, producing one record per CDR3 protein. The sample comprises approximately 560,000 distinct CDR3 sequences, approximately 14% of which are singletons, and under 8% rests with the top ten. Germline V gene lookup returns CDR1 MNHEY and CDR2 SMNVEV (reference sequence). There are 19 residues in the CDR3. V lost 4 bases to trimming and J lost 3 bases; unmatched junction nucleotides: 14. The table lists this clonotype with many counts. Its cognate antigen is unknown. Patients counted as stable if ophthalmopathy did not develop within 18 months. Diagnoses used clinical symptoms, serum thyroxine and TRAb, thyroid ultrasound and orbital computed tomography.

This rearrangement joins TRBV27 to TRBJ2-3; 12 bases line up with TRBD2. The sequencing sample was made of blood. The clonotype comes from a woman under 40 with Graves' hyperthyroidism. The CDR3 is CASSSRLAGVPMATDTQYF. The CDR3 DNA sequence: TGTGCCAGCAGTTCCCGACTAGCGGGAGTACCCATGGCGACAGATACGCAGTATTTT.